These 7 T cell receptor beta chains originate from one sample sequenced in a study of cytomegalovirus exposure and HLA in healthy donors. PCR involved 60 Vbeta and 13 Jbeta primers. The assay was immunoSEQ multiplex PCR, and TCRdb's table has in-frame clones only and misses some. Of about 150,000 clones in the sample, about four fifths were seen once. The material sequenced was PBMCs. Receptors originate from a woman aged 45-59 years in good health and CMV-seropositive.

This clone was seen only once. The chain is built from TRBV6-5 and TRBJ2-7; D may be TRBD2 (5 bases). The CDR3 sequence is 15 residues long. CDR1 MNHEY and CDR2 SVGAGI come from the germline V gene. Trimming took off 0 bases at V and 1 base at J, with 10 bases between the two ends. CDR3 coding DNA: TGTGCCAGCAGTTACTCGGGAGCCTATTCCTACGAGCAGTACTTC. Its translation is CASSYSGAYSYEQYF.

This clone was recorded only once. This rearrangement joins TRBV5-1 to TRBJ1-1; D is possibly TRBD1 (5 bases). This CDR3 comprises 15 residues. V was cut by 2 bases and J by 4 bases, with 15 bases left in between. Germline V lookup: CDR1 SGHRS, CDR2 YFSETQ. The CDR3 region is CASSLYPGERTEAFF. As DNA, the CDR3 is TGCGCCAGCAGCTTATACCCGGGGGAGCGCACTGAAGCTTTCTTT. Looking up the rest from reference TRBV5-1 and TRBJ1-1 gives the full variable domain: KAGVTQTPRYLIKTRGQQVTLSCSPISGHRSVSWYQQTPGQGLQFLFEYFSETQRNKGNFPGRFSGRQFSNSRSEMNVSTLELGDSALYLCASSLYPGERTEAFFGQGTRLTVV.

The rearrangement joins TRBV15 to TRBJ1-5; D is undetermined. V was clipped by 4 bases and J by 5 bases, with 24 bases between them. The CDR3 contains 18 residues. Per the germline V gene, CDR1 is LNHNV and CDR2 is YYDKDF (reference sequence). The CDR3: CATSILPLDWLEDQPQHF. DNA of the CDR3: TGTGCCACCAGCATCCTCCCTCTCGACTGGCTAGAAGATCAGCCCCAGCATTTT.

The chain couples TRBV18 to TRBJ2-1; 8 positions match TRBD2. Germline CDR1 reads KGHSH; CDR2 reads LQKENI. V gave up 2 bases and J gave up 6 bases; unmatched junction bases: 9. CDR3 length equals 16 residues. The CDR3 is CASSPAERELGNEQFF. Written as DNA, the CDR3 is TGTGCCAGCTCACCAGCGGAGCGGGAGCTCGGCAATGAGCAGTTCTTC.

This chain links TRBV7-6 with TRBJ1-5, with D tentatively TRBD1 (5 bases). The germline V gene has CDR1 SGHVS and CDR2 FNYEAQ. V lost 1 base to trimming and J lost 6 bases, with 13 bases between them. This CDR3 is 15 amino acids long. The chain's CDR3 is CASSLGGGSGQPQHF. The CDR3 DNA is TGTGCCAGCAGCTTAGGGGGGGGTTCGGGTCAGCCCCAGCATTTT.

The chain combines TRBV9 with TRBJ2-2; D is undetermined. The V gene's germline CDR1 is SGDLS and CDR2 YYNGEE. Trimming took off 7 bases at V and 1 base at J, with 11 bases between the two ends. The CDR3 is 14 amino acids. Here the CDR3 DNA reads TGTGCCAGCCGCCGTCTAGTGAACACCGGGGAGCTGTTTTTT. Translating gives CASRRLVNTGELFF.

The chain employs TRBV5-8 and TRBJ2-1; 15 nucleotides align to TRBD2. The CDR3 extends over 14 amino acids. V lost 4 bases and J lost 10; bases outside the gene matches: 3. The germline V gene encodes CDR1 SGHTS and CDR2 YDEGEE. The DNA for the CDR3 is TGTGCCAGCAGCCGAGGACTAGCGGGGGGGGAGCAGTTCTTC. Translating it yields CASSRGLAGGEQFF.